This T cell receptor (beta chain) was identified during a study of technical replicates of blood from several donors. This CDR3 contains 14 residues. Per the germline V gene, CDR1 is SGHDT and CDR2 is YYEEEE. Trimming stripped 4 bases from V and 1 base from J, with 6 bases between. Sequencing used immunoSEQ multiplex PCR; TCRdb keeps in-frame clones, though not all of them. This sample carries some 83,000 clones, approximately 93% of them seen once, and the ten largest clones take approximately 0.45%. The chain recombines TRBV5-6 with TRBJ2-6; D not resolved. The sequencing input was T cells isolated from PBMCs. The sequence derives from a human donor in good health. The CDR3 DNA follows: TGTGCCAGCAGCCTATATTCTGGGGCCAACGTCCTGACTTTC. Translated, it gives CASSLYSGANVLTF. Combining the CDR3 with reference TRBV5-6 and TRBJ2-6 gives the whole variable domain DAGVTQSPTHLIKTRGQQVTLRCSPKSGHDTVSWYQQALGQGPQFIFQYYEEEERQRGNFPDRFSGHQFPNYSSELNVNALLLGDSALYLCASSLYSGANVLTFGAGSRLTVL.